These 9 T cell receptor beta chains originate from one sample sequenced in a study of shared clonotypes between healthy human individuals. Data came from immunoSEQ multiplex PCR; TCRdb stores just in-frame clones and leaves some out. The data show under 2,500,000 clones, approximately 94% seen once. Specimen: naive CD4+ T cells sorted from blood. Indicated subset: CD45RA+ positively selected. The receptors here all came from a young man in good health.

As to this clone: The same CDR3 can be traced to other DNA sequences in this sample. This chain joins TRBV18 and TRBJ1-1; 9 nucleotides align to TRBD1. The trim removed 4 bases at V and 4 bases at J, leaving 1 base unmatched. CDR1 KGHSH and CDR2 LQKENI come from the germline V gene. The CDR3 totals 13 residues. The CDR3: CASSRGQGTEAFF. For the CDR3, the DNA is TGTGCCAGCTCACGGGGACAGGGCACTGAAGCTTTCTTT. Using reference TRBV18 and TRBJ1-1 for the parts outside the CDR3, the full variable domain is NAGVMQNPRHLVRRRGQEARLRCSPMKGHSHVYWYRQLPEEGLKFMVYLQKENIIDESGMPKERFSAEFPKEGPSILRIQQVVRGDSAAYFCASSRGQGTEAFFGQGTRLTVV.

A word on this clone: Other DNA sequences within the sample encode an identical CDR3. DNA of the CDR3: TGCGCCAGCAGCTTGGAACGGGGCACAGATACGCAGTATTTT. This translates into CASSLERGTDTQYF. The chain recombines TRBV5-1 with TRBJ2-3; D gene uncertain. The ends were cut back, 0 bases at V and 1 base at J, with 6 bases in the middle. CDR3 length equals 14 residues. Germline-derived CDR1 and CDR2 are SGHRS and YFSETQ.

The V and J genes are TRBV30 and TRBJ1-6, with D possibly TRBD1 on 6 matching bases. Trimming cost V 6 bases and J 7 bases, with 16 bases left between them. Germline assignment: CDR1 GTSNPN and CDR2 SVGIG (reference sequence). CDR3 length: 14 amino acids. The CDR3 is CACLTGTLNSPLHF. CDR3 coding DNA: TGTGCCTGTCTCACCGGGACACTAAATTCACCCCTCCACTTT.

This chain connects TRBV7-8 to TRBJ2-1; 9 positions match TRBD1. This CDR3 region has 16 residues. Germline V gene data show CDR1 as SGHVS and CDR2 as FQNEAQ. V was pared by 1 base and J by 9 bases, with 10 bases of the junction left unmatched. CDR3: CASSLGTQGARGEQFF. CDR3 in DNA: TGTGCCAGCAGCTTAGGAACACAGGGGGCGCGTGGTGAGCAGTTCTTC. The whole variable domain, remainder taken from reference TRBV7-8 and TRBJ2-1, is GAGVSQSPRYKVAKRGQDVALRCDPISGHVSLFWYQQALGQGPEFLTYFQNEAQLDKSGLPSDRFFAERPEGSVSTLKIQRTQQEDSAVYLCASSLGTQGARGEQFFGPGTRLTVL.

The V call is TRBV6-6, the J call TRBJ2-3; TRBD2 might be the D (7 bases). V dropped 0 bases and J dropped 5 bases, with 12 bases sitting between them. The CDR3 is made up of 15 amino acids. From germline, CDR1 is MNHNY and CDR2 SVGAGI (reference sequence). The CDR3 DNA follows: TGTGCCAGCAGTTACTCCGGGGGGCGGGGAGATACGCAGTATTTT. Protein sequence: CASSYSGGRGDTQYF.

This clone was seen once. This chain joins TRBV29-1 and TRBJ1-1, with D possibly matching TRBD1 (5 bases). This CDR3 contains 14 residues. Germline V gene sequence: CDR1 SQVTM, CDR2 ANQGSEA. Trimming left V 5 bases short and J 1 base short, with 14 bases between. CDR3 DNA sequence: TGCAGCGTTTCAACCCGACAGACGAACACTGAAGCTTTCTTT. Translation: CSVSTRQTNTEAFF. Supplemented by reference TRBV29-1 and TRBJ1-1, the full variable domain reads SAVISQKPSRDICQRGTSLTIQCQVDSQVTMMFWYRQQPGQSLTLIATANQGSEATYESGFVIDKFPISRPNLTFSTLTVSNMSPEDSSIYLCSVSTRQTNTEAFFGQGTRLTVV.

The gene calls are TRBV5-4 and TRBJ2-2, with TRBD2 identical over 10 bases. Germline loops: CDR1 SGHNT, CDR2 YYREEE (reference sequence). This CDR3 has 17 residues. With V trimmed by 7 bases and J by 7 bases, 16 bases remained unmatched. Here the CDR3 reads CASANGLAGAGGGELFF. For the CDR3, the DNA is TGTGCCAGCGCAAACGGGCTAGCGGGAGCTGGGGGCGGGGAGCTGTTTTTT.

The chain is built from TRBV11-3 and TRBJ2-1; D is ambiguous. The CDR3 is 13 amino acids. The ends were cut back, 3 bases at V and 8 bases at J, with 11 bases in the middle. The V gene's germline CDR1 is SGHNT and CDR2 YENEEA. CDR3 region: CASSLTSLHEQFF. The CDR3 bases are TGTGCCAGCAGCTTGACGTCCCTCCATGAGCAGTTCTTC.

V usage is TRBV7-2 and J usage is TRBJ2-3; D possibly corresponds to TRBD1 (5 bases). Trimming cost V 1 base and J 3 bases, with 14 bases left between them. This CDR3 has 16 amino acids. Germline CDR1 and CDR2: SGHTA and FQGNSA. Written as DNA, the CDR3 is TGTGCCAGCAGCTTAGAGTGGGGCCGGCAAACAGATACGCAGTATTTT. Residues: CASSLEWGRQTDTQYF.